These T cell receptor beta chains were read from a single sample in a study of T-cell memory formation after mild COVID-19. TCRdb re-called the 5' RACE reads through MiXCR, storing one row per CDR3 protein. Of roughly 300,000 distinct CDR3 sequences listed, 8% to 10% are singletons. Input material: PBMCs or a T cell subset sorted from them (not recorded which). Every receptor here comes from a man between 18 and 29 years old who had mild COVID-19 (a few samples of this study predate the infection). Cell type and time point are not known. Both conserved end residues are part of each CDR3. Fields, in order: D gene, V gene, clone size, J gene, CDR3 DNA, CDR3 protein. The D gene is left open where the match is weak. Not all rows give a size; the values are once, few, many and, for expanded clones, a class.

>TRBD1|TRBV7-3|few|TRBJ2-1
TGTGCCAGCAGCCCAGGGGGTTGGCACAATGAGCAGTTCTTC
CASSPGGWHNEQFF
>TRBD1|TRBV28|few|TRBJ1-1
TGTGCCAGCAGCCGGCATCAGGGGGCGGGGACTGAAGCTTTCTTT
CASSRHQGAGTEAFF
>NA|TRBV7-9|NA|TRBJ1-1
TGTGCCAGCAGCTTAGCTTTGGGCACTGAAGCTTTCTTT
CASSLALGTEAFF
>NA|TRBV6-2/TRBV6-3|few|TRBJ2-1
TGTGCCAGCAGTCACGGTGGGGTGTCTCGGAATGAGCAGTTCTTC
CASSHGGVSRNEQFF
>TRBD1|TRBV4-1|few|TRBJ1-5
TGCGCCAGCAGCCAATGGACAGGCGGAGGCAATCAGCCCCAGCATTTT
CASSQWTGGGNQPQHF
>NA|TRBV4-1|few|TRBJ1-3
TGCGCCAGCAGCCAGGACAACGGAAACACCATATATTTT
CASSQDNGNTIYF
>NA|TRBV6-5|many|TRBJ1-2
TGTGCCAGCAGTTCCCGGGGGACGGCGGGAAGGAGCTACACCTTC
CASSSRGTAGRSYTF
>NA|TRBV4-1|NA|TRBJ1-2
TGCGCCAGCAGCCAAGAGTGGTCAGGAGGTAGTGGCTACACCTTC
CASSQEWSGGSGYTF
>NA|TRBV12-3/TRBV12-4|many|TRBJ2-1
TGTGCCAGCAGTTGGAGACTGGCTAGCTCCTACAATGAGCAGTTCTTC
CASSWRLASSYNEQFF
>NA|TRBV2|few|TRBJ2-1
TGTGCCAGCAGTGAAGTGGTCAATGAGCAGTTCTTC
CASSEVVNEQFF
>TRBD2|TRBV7-7|NA|TRBJ2-2
TGTGCCAGCAGCTTGGATAGCGGGGAGTACGGGGAGCTGTTTTTT
CASSLDSGEYGELFF
>NA|TRBV7-2|many|TRBJ1-2
TGTGCCAGCAGCTTAGAATCTGGCAGAACCTATGGCTACACCTTC
CASSLESGRTYGYTF
>TRBD1|TRBV7-2|few|TRBJ1-2
TGTGCCAGCAGCTTAGCCGGGACAGGGGGCGGCGGCTACACCTTC
CASSLAGTGGGGYTF
>NA|TRBV5-1|many|TRBJ2-7
TGCGCCAGCAGTTCCCAGGGAGGTCGTCAGGCGCACTACGAGCAGTACTTC
CASSSQGGRQAHYEQYF
>TRBD1|TRBV6-5|NA|TRBJ1-6
TGTGCCAGCAGTCGAACCGGGACAGGGGATAATTCACCCCTCCACTTT
CASSRTGTGDNSPLHF
>TRBD1|TRBV4-3|few|TRBJ1-1
TGCGCCAGCAGCCAAGATCGGTGGACAGGGGCTGAAGCTTTCTTT
CASSQDRWTGAEAFF
>NA|TRBV11-2|few|TRBJ2-3
TGTGCCAGCAGCTTAATAACAGGGAAGATTACAGATACGCAGTATTTT
CASSLITGKITDTQYF
>TRBD1|TRBV7-9|many|TRBJ2-7
TGTGCCAGCAGCCAGGGGCAGGGGGCATCCTACGAGCAGTACTTC
CASSQGQGASYEQYF
>NA|TRBV3-1|few|TRBJ2-2
TGTGCCAGCAGCCCGGGACCTTATATCGCTGGGGAGCTGTTTTTT
CASSPGPYIAGELFF
>NA|TRBV5-4|many|TRBJ2-7
TGTGCCAGCAGCTTGGGAACGGTGTCCTACGAGCAGTACTTC
CASSLGTVSYEQYF
>NA|TRBV11-2|NA|TRBJ1-6
TGTGCCAGCAGCTCCACGACAGGTCTTGGGTCACCCCTCCACTTT
CASSSTTGLGSPLHF
>TRBD2|TRBV7-8|few|TRBJ2-7
TGTGCCAGCAGCCCAGGGCGGACTAGCGGGCCCTCCTCCTACGAGCAGTACTTC
CASSPGRTSGPSSYEQYF
>NA|TRBV27|NA|TRBJ1-2
TGTGCCAGCAGTTTAGAGGGGGTCGGCTACACCTTC
CASSLEGVGYTF
>TRBD1|TRBV5-1|NA|TRBJ1-1
TGCGCCAGCAGCAGGGACAGTATGAACACTGAAGCTTTCTTT
CASSRDSMNTEAFF
>NA|TRBV15|NA|TRBJ1-1
TGTGCCACCAGCGGCTTGGGGCGAGGGACTGAAGCTTTCTTT
CATSGLGRGTEAFF
>NA|TRBV10-3|many|TRBJ2-5
TGTGCCATCAGTGGAAGACTAGATGGGGAGACCCAGTACTTC
CAISGRLDGETQYF
>NA|TRBV18|few|TRBJ2-3
TGTGCCAGCTCACCTAGGACAAAAACTAGCACAGATACGCAGTATTTT
CASSPRTKTSTDTQYF
>NA|TRBV5-1|few|TRBJ2-5
TGCGCCAGCAGCGCTTGGAATAGTATTTCCACGGGAGAGACCCAGTACTTC
CASSAWNSISTGETQYF
>NA|TRBV6-5|few|TRBJ1-1
TGTGCCAGCAGGCCACAGGGATCGTTTGGGACTGAAGCTTTCTTT
CASRPQGSFGTEAFF
>NA|TRBV7-2|few|TRBJ1-1
TGTGCCAGCAGCCCAGCGAGGGGCAGGTCCACTGAAGCTTTCTTT
CASSPARGRSTEAFF
>NA|TRBV27|NA|TRBJ2-3
TGTGCCAGCAGTCCATTGGACAGCTCTAGCACAGATACGCAGTATTTT
CASSPLDSSSTDTQYF
>NA|TRBV6-1|many|TRBJ2-3
TGTGCCAGCCCGACTCCCTCCACAGATACGCAGTATTTT
CASPTPSTDTQYF
>NA|TRBV11-3|many|TRBJ2-5
TGTGCCAGCAGCTCCGCAGGAGTCGAGGAGACCCAGTACTTC
CASSSAGVEETQYF
>NA|TRBV4-1|many|TRBJ1-1
TGCGCCAGCAGCCAAGTGAACACTGAAGCTTTCTTT
CASSQVNTEAFF
>NA|TRBV24-1|many|TRBJ1-2
TGTGCAACTTCGGTGGACAACTATGGCTACACCTTC
CATSVDNYGYTF
>NA|TRBV4-1|NA|TRBJ1-2
TGCGCCAGCAGCCAAGATCCAGGGAACTACTATGGCTACACCTTC
CASSQDPGNYYGYTF
>NA|TRBV4-1|few|TRBJ1-1
TGCGCCAGCAGCCAAGGTTGGAGCGCTGAAGCTTTCTTT
CASSQGWSAEAFF
>NA|TRBV7-2|few|TRBJ1-2
TGTGCCAGCAGCTTCCTAATACGGGACTATGGCTACACCTTC
CASSFLIRDYGYTF
>TRBD1|TRBV9|NA|TRBJ2-5
TGTGCCAGCAGCATTAGGGGACAGGGACTTCTGAGACAAGAGACCCAGTACTTC
CASSIRGQGLLRQETQYF
>NA|TRBV7-9|NA|TRBJ2-1
TGTGCCAGCAGTGCAGCCAGGGCAGGGTACAATGAGCAGTTCTTC
CASSAARAGYNEQFF
>TRBD1|TRBV6-6|few|TRBJ1-6
TGTGCCAGCCGAAGGGGGCAGGGGGCATGGGGAAATTCACCCCTCCACTTT
CASRRGQGAWGNSPLHF
>NA|TRBV5-5|NA|TRBJ1-1
TGTGCCAGCAGCTCTTACTTTAGGTTTATGAACACTGAAGCTTTCTTT
CASSSYFRFMNTEAFF
>NA|TRBV5-1|NA|TRBJ2-2
TGCGCCAGCAGCTTGCGGGGGGCGACCACCGGGGAGCTGTTTTTT
CASSLRGATTGELFF
>NA|TRBV7-2|NA|TRBJ2-5
TGTGCCAGCAGCCCCTCCCTGGCGGCGGAGACCCAGTACTTC
CASSPSLAAETQYF
>TRBD1|TRBV2|many|TRBJ2-1
TGTGCCAGCAGTGCGTCGACAGGGACCAATGAGCAGTTCTTC
CASSASTGTNEQFF
>NA|TRBV6-1|few|TRBJ1-1
TGTGCCAGCATCTTTCGTGCGGGCACTGAAGCTTTCTTT
CASIFRAGTEAFF
>NA|TRBV10-3|many|TRBJ1-2
TGTGCCATCAAGGGGAGCTATGGCTACACCTTC
CAIKGSYGYTF
>NA|TRBV6-2/TRBV6-3|few|TRBJ2-2
TGTGCCGCCTCCGGGGTGACCGGCACCGGGGAGCTGTTTTTT
CAASGVTGTGELFF
>TRBD1|TRBV7-2|few|TRBJ1-5
TGTGCCAGCAGCTTCATGGGACAGGGATCCGGTCAGCCCCAGCATTTT
CASSFMGQGSGQPQHF
>TRBD1|TRBV7-7|NA|TRBJ2-7
TGTGCCAGCAGCCAAGACAGGGGGGGTGAGCAGTACTTC
CASSQDRGGEQYF
>NA|TRBV3-1|few|TRBJ2-3
TGTGCCAGCAGCCCGCAGGAAGATACGCAGTATTTT
CASSPQEDTQYF
>TRBD1|TRBV7-8|NA|TRBJ1-5
TGTGCCAGCAGCTTAGGGGACAGCCGCAATCAGCCCCAGCATTTT
CASSLGDSRNQPQHF